The text below deals with one T cell receptor (beta chain). Using immunoSEQ multiplex PCR, the repertoire was profiled, and TCRdb retains in-frame clones only, with some absent. The sample includes approximately 100,000 clones, around 90% of them seen just once. The data originate from a study of T cell changes during pregnancy in multiple sclerosis. Trimming took 2 bases from V and 4 from J; bases not matched to a gene: 13. The CDR3 has 18 amino acids. Per the germline V gene, CDR1 is LGHNA and CDR2 is YNFKEQ. The sequence was collected from a female donor with multiple sclerosis, enrolled in a pregnancy study. The gene calls are TRBV4-2 and TRBJ2-1; 8 bases fit TRBD2. This material consisted of peripheral blood, taken in the second trimester of pregnancy. This CDR3 is CASSQIRGRGGRYNEQFF. Here the CDR3 DNA reads TGTGCCAGCAGCCAAATAAGGGGCCGGGGCGGGAGGTACAATGAGCAGTTCTTC.